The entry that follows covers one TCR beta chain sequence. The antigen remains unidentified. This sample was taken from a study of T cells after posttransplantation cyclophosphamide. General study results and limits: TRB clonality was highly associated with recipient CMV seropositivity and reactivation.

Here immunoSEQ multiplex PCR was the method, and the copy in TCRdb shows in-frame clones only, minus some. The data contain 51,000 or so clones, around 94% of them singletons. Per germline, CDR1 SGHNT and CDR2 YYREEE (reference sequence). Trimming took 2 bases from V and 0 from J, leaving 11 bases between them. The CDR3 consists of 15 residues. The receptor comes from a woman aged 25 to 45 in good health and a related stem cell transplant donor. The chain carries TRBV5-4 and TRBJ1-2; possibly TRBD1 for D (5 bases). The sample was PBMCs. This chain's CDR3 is CASSFLTEPNYGYTF. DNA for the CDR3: TGTGCCAGCAGCTTCCTGACAGAACCTAACTATGGCTACACCTTC.